A single sample is the source of the 25 T cell receptor beta chains below, sequenced in a study of response to subunit inactivated influenza vaccine. TCRdb fed the RT-PCR reads into MiXCR, producing one record per CDR3 protein. The repertoire has 530,000 or so distinct CDR3 sequences, 11% to 15% of them found once; the top ten carry around 10%. The sequenced sample was PBMCs from blood, obtained approximately 13 days after vaccination. Receptors originate from a man in his fifties who received an inactivated influenza vaccine.

This clonotype showed up just a few times. The rearrangement joins TRBV4-3 to TRBJ2-3; a weak D match, TRBD2 (6 bases). V gave up 0 bases and J gave up 0 bases, with 13 bases separating them. The CDR3 contains 17 residues. In germline, CDR1 is LGHNA, CDR2 YSLEER. In nucleotides, the CDR3 is TGCGCCAGCAGCCAAGATAGCGGCGCGGTTAGCACAGATACGCAGTATTTT. Its protein is CASSQDSGAVSTDTQYF.

This chain links TRBV20-1 with TRBJ2-2; tentative D call: TRBD1 (5 bases). The CDR3 has 13 residues. Germline CDR1 reads DFQATT; CDR2 reads SNEGSKA (reference sequence). Trimming took off 0 bases at V and 6 bases at J, with 8 bases between the two ends. The CDR3 spells CSARERGSGELFF. The DNA for the CDR3 is TGCAGTGCTAGAGAAAGGGGTTCCGGGGAGCTGTTTTTT.

This clonotype was counted between two and nine times. In DNA form, the CDR3 reads TGTGCCATCAGCCGGACAGGGACCGAGACCCAGTACTTC. Protein: CAISRTGTETQYF. This rearrangement joins TRBV10-3 to TRBJ2-5; 8 nucleotides agree with TRBD1. The J segment lost 5 bases and the V segment lost 6 bases, leaving 5 bases of the junction unmatched. Looked up from germline, CDR1 is ENHRY and CDR2 is SYGVKD. This CDR3 has 13 amino acids.

V gene TRBV11-2 combines with J gene TRBJ2-7; 12 positions agree with TRBD2. The germline gives CDR1 SGHAT, CDR2 FQNNGV. The CDR3 has 18 amino acids. The V gene end was trimmed by 5 bases and the J gene end by 2 bases; junction bases not matched to a gene: 13. CDR3 amino acids: CASSPPSILAGGPYEQYF. CDR3 nucleotides: TGTGCCAGCAGCCCCCCTTCCATACTAGCGGGAGGACCCTACGAGCAGTACTTC.

In its sample, this clonotype was seen a few times. The chain recombines TRBV20-1 with TRBJ1-1; no reliable D call. This CDR3 contains 12 residues. V lost 4 bases, J lost 0 bases, and 6 bases lay in between. Germline V lookup: CDR1 DFQATT, CDR2 SNEGSKA (reference sequence). CDR3 nucleotides: TGCAGTGCTACTGCAGTGAACACTGAAGCTTTCTTT. The encoded protein is CSATAVNTEAFF.

The chain recombines TRBV13 with TRBJ2-7; D is unclear. Trimming stripped 0 bases from V and 2 bases from J, with 8 bases between. Germline V gene sequence: CDR1 PRHDT, CDR2 FYEKMQ (reference sequence). CDR3 length: 14 residues. The CDR3: CASSLGLGTYEQYF. The CDR3 nucleotides read TGTGCCAGCAGCTTAGGCCTTGGAACCTACGAGCAGTACTTC.

The rearrangement joins TRBV7-9 to TRBJ2-2, with 7 bases fitting TRBD2. The CDR3 is 15 amino acids. Germline CDR1 is SEHNR and CDR2 is FQNEAQ (reference sequence). V dropped 5 bases and J dropped 8; count of bases not matched to a gene: 11. The CDR3 loop is CASSTGTTGLGELFF. CDR3 bases: TGTGCCAGCAGCACGGGGACTACTGGTTTGGGGGAGCTGTTTTTT. The full variable domain, completed using reference TRBV7-9 and TRBJ2-2, is DTGVSQNPRHKITKRGQNVTFRCDPISEHNRLYWYRQTLGQGPEFLTYFQNEAQLEKSRLLSDRFSAERPKGSFSTLEIQRTEQGDSAMYLCASSTGTTGLGELFFGEGSRLTVL.

This clonotype came up a few times. The chain is built from TRBV20-1 and TRBJ2-5; 16 nucleotides align to TRBD2. The ends lost 4 bases at V and 5 bases at J; junction bases unmatched: 7. The length of the CDR3 is 16 residues. The germline V gene has CDR1 DFQATT and CDR2 SNEGSKA (reference sequence). The CDR3 DNA reads as TGCAGTGCTACGGGACTAGCGGGGGGGCCAGGGGAGACCCAGTACTTC. This gives the protein CSATGLAGGPGETQYF.

This clonotype has only a few counts. J is TRBJ2-1 and V is TRBV20-1; no definite D call. Looked up from germline, CDR1 is DFQATT and CDR2 is SNEGSKA (reference sequence). V shed 3 bases and J shed 3 bases, with 3 bases lying between them. The CDR3 has 11 residues. The CDR3 loop is CSASGYNEQFF. CDR3 sequence (DNA): TGCAGTGCTAGCGGCTACAATGAGCAGTTCTTC.

This clonotype was detected only a few times. V gene TRBV20-1 combines with J gene TRBJ2-7; weak D call: TRBD2 (6 bases). The CDR3 is 15 residues long. CDR1 and CDR2 (germline): DFQATT, SNEGSKA (reference sequence). The V end lost 1 base, the J end lost 2 bases, and 15 bases lay between the germline ends. The CDR3 region has the DNA TGCAGTGCTAGAGTAGCCAGCGGGCCAGCCTACGAGCAGTACTTC. Amino acids: CSARVASGPAYEQYF.

The V and J genes are TRBV11-2 and TRBJ2-5, with TRBD2 as a possible D gene (7 bases). V lost 5 bases and J lost 3, with 10 bases in between. Germline lookup yields CDR1 SGHAT and CDR2 FQNNGV. The CDR3 consists of 13 residues. DNA of the CDR3: TGTGCCAGCAGCGGGGGGGCTAAAGAGACCCAGTACTTC. Translation gives CASSGGAKETQYF.

This clonotype was seen only a few times. The V gene is TRBV18, the J gene TRBJ2-7; no clear D gene. V lost 0 bases to trimming and J lost 2 bases, with 8 bases between them. From germline, CDR1 is KGHSH and CDR2 LQKENI. There are 14 residues in the CDR3. The DNA for the CDR3 is TGTGCCAGCTCACCACCGCACACTCCCTACGAGCAGTACTTC. This encodes CASSPPHTPYEQYF.

This CDR3 reads CASSLRVRGNNEQFF. DNA of the CDR3: TGCGCCAGCAGCTTGCGGGTCAGAGGGAACAATGAGCAGTTCTTC. The chain uses TRBV5-1 and TRBJ2-1, with D tentatively TRBD2 (5 bases). Between the trimmed V and J ends, which lost 1 base and 5 bases, there was a span of 13 bases. CDR1 and CDR2 (germline): SGHRS, YFSETQ. The CDR3 runs to 15 residues. Full variable domain (rest looked up from reference TRBV5-1 and TRBJ2-1): KAGVTQTPRYLIKTRGQQVTLSCSPISGHRSVSWYQQTPGQGLQFLFEYFSETQRNKGNFPGRFSGRQFSNSRSEMNVSTLELGDSALYLCASSLRVRGNNEQFFGPGTRLTVL.

This rearrangement joins TRBV28 to TRBJ1-2; D gene ambiguous. Trimming removed 6 bases at V and 11 bases at J, with 13 bases between. Germline assignment: CDR1 MDHEN and CDR2 SYDVKM. This CDR3 spans 11 amino acids. This CDR3 is CASSYDQVYTF. CDR3 nucleotides: TGTGCCAGCAGCTACGACCAGGTATACACCTTC.

This clonotype was detected many times. The chain employs TRBV29-1 and TRBJ1-2, with D unclear. Germline assignment: CDR1 SQVTM and CDR2 ANQGSEA. This CDR3 has 13 amino acids. Trimming removed 0 bases from V and 5 bases from J, with 10 bases in between. The CDR3, as DNA: TGCAGCGTTGAAGAGGCTGCCGGGTATGGCTACACCTTC. It yields the protein CSVEEAAGYGYTF.

The rearrangement links TRBV12-3 or TRBV12-4 to TRBJ2-1; D remains unclear. The V end was cut by 1 base, the J end by 13 bases, with 8 bases between. The length of the CDR3 is 11 residues. The CDR3 region is CASSLGNSQFF. Here the CDR3 DNA reads TGTGCCAGCAGTTTAGGTAATTCTCAGTTCTTC.

The chain links TRBV12-3 or TRBV12-4 to TRBJ1-4; 7 nucleotides agree with TRBD1. The CDR3 runs 15 residues. The ends lost 4 bases at V and 2 bases at J; junction bases unmatched: 4. CDR3 loop: CASSSIRGTNEKLFF. CDR3 coding DNA: TGTGCCAGCAGTTCAATCAGGGGGACTAATGAAAAACTGTTTTTT.

This clonotype has just a few counts. The chain uses TRBV12-3 or TRBV12-4 and TRBJ2-5, with TRBD2 matching over 10 bases. The CDR3 runs to 17 residues. The J segment lost 5 bases and the V segment lost 5 bases, leaving 14 bases of the junction unmatched. The CDR3: CASSLRASGSTGETQYF. CDR3 nucleotides: TGTGCCAGCAGTCTCCGTGCTAGCGGGAGTACCGGGGAGACCCAGTACTTC.

The chain links TRBV12-3 or TRBV12-4 to TRBJ2-1, with TRBD1 identical over 8 bases. V shed 2 bases and J 4 bases; nucleotides not matched to a gene: 4. This CDR3 has 15 amino acids. The CDR3 here is CASSLLDRVYNEQFF. The CDR3 DNA follows: TGTGCCAGCAGTTTATTGGACAGGGTGTACAATGAGCAGTTCTTC.

The DNA of the CDR3 is TGTGCCAGCAGTTTTGTCGGGGGGGGTGGCTACACCTTC. Amino acid sequence: CASSFVGGGGYTF. The rearrangement joins TRBV12-3 or TRBV12-4 to TRBJ1-2, with D maybe TRBD1 (5 bases). The CDR3 spans 13 residues. Deletions cut 3 bases from V and 7 bases from J, with 12 bases between.

This clonotype was seen a handful of times. CDR3 bases: TGTGCCAGCAGCTTAGTGATGGGGGGGGGTAATGAGCAGTTCTTC. This sequence encodes CASSLVMGGGNEQFF. The chain uses TRBV7-2 and TRBJ2-1, with 7 bases fitting TRBD2. The junction had 7 bases not matched to a gene; V was cut back by 1 base and J by 7 bases. The length of the CDR3 is 15 residues. Germline V gene lookup returns CDR1 SGHTA and CDR2 FQGNSA. Based on the CDR3 plus reference TRBV7-2 and TRBJ2-1, the full variable domain is GAGVSQSPSNKVTEKGKDVELRCDPISGHTALYWYRQSLGQGLEFLIYFQGNSAPDKSGLPSDRFSAERTGGSVSTLTIQRTQQEDSAVYLCASSLVMGGGNEQFFGPGTRLTVL.

This clonotype was seen a handful of times. The chain recombines TRBV12-3 or TRBV12-4 with TRBJ2-1; D gene uncertain. V lost 6 bases and J lost 4, with 16 bases in between. This CDR3 has 15 amino acids. The CDR3 DNA is TGTGCCAGCAGCCCCCGGGTGGTTCCTTACAATGAGCAGTTCTTC. Protein: CASSPRVVPYNEQFF.

The CDR3 coding sequence is TGTGCCACCAGTGACTCCGGACAGGGTGGGCACAATGAGCAGTTCTTC. Its translation is CATSDSGQGGHNEQFF. The V gene is TRBV24-1, the J gene TRBJ2-1; 8 bases map to TRBD1. The CDR3 length is 16 residues. Germline V lookup: CDR1 KGHDR, CDR2 SFDVKD. V was pared by 4 bases and J by 5 bases, with 9 bases of the junction left unmatched.

This sequence joins TRBV6-1 and TRBJ2-4; TRBD1 might be the D (5 bases). V lost 2 bases and J 2 bases, leaving 10 bases between the germline ends. This CDR3 comprises 15 residues. Germline V gives CDR1 MNHNS, CDR2 SASEGT. DNA of the CDR3: TGTGCCAGCAGTGAATATACAGGATCCAAAAACATTCAGTACTTC. Protein sequence: CASSEYTGSKNIQYF.

This clonotype has only a few counts. The rearrangement links TRBV12-3 or TRBV12-4 to TRBJ1-5; TRBD1 might be the D (5 bases). This CDR3 comprises 14 residues. Between the trimmed V and J ends, which lost 6 bases and 0 bases, there was a span of 9 bases. The CDR3 DNA sequence: TGTGCCAGCAGCGACAGTGATAGCAATCAGCCCCAGCATTTT. As protein: CASSDSDSNQPQHF.